This is a list of T cell receptor beta chains from one sample in a study of T cells in Graves' hyperthyroidism and ophthalmopathy. TCRdb reprocessed the multiplex PCR reads via MiXCR and lists one record per CDR3 protein. The sample lists about 640,000 distinct CDR3 sequences; about a fifth were seen once. Material for sequencing was blood. The receptors derive from a man younger than 45 with Graves' ophthalmopathy. The CDR3 runs from the conserved cysteine through the conserved F or W. A D gene is named only where the DNA matches it firmly. The size entry is marked missing in some rows and otherwise reads once, few, many or a size class.

TRBV3-1	TRBJ2-7	15	TRBD2	many	CASSQELAGHYEQYF	TGTGCCAGCAGCCAAGAGCTAGCGGGCCACTACGAGCAGTACTTC
TRBV10-3	TRBJ2-3	19	.	.	CAIRGKRGSLPLGTDTQYF	TGTGCCATCAGGGGGAAGAGGGGGAGTCTCCCTCTGGGGACAGATACGCAGTATTTT
TRBV18	TRBJ2-2	15	.	few	CASSPQGPGTGELFF	TGTGCCAGCTCACCACAAGGGCCAGGGACCGGGGAGCTGTTTTTT
TRBV28	TRBJ2-5	12	.	few	CASMPGEETQYF	TGTGCCAGCATGCCGGGCGAAGAGACCCAGTACTTC
TRBV6-1	TRBJ2-2	17	TRBD2	.	CASSYTSGGRRGGELFF	TGTGCCAGCAGTTATACTAGCGGGGGCCGACGGGGCGGGGAGCTGTTTTTT
TRBV2	TRBJ1-2	13	.	.	CARREPSHYGYTF	TGTGCCAGGCGGGAGCCTAGTCACTATGGCTACACCTTC
TRBV6-4	TRBJ2-7	14	.	.	CASSVRGQAYEQYF	TGTGCCAGCAGTGTTCGAGGTCAGGCCTACGAGCAGTACTTC
TRBV11-2	TRBJ2-7	14	TRBD2	many	CASSLGLAGYEQYF	TGTGCCAGCAGTCTCGGACTAGCGGGCTACGAGCAGTACTTC
TRBV7-8	TRBJ2-3	14	TRBD1	many	CASSSGQGADTQYF	TGTGCCAGCAGCTCTGGACAGGGAGCAGATACGCAGTATTTT
TRBV7-3	TRBJ1-6	15	TRBD1	.	CASSSTGVVGSPLHF	TGTGCCAGCAGCTCGACAGGGGTCGTTGGCTCACCCCTCCACTTT
TRBV5-5	TRBJ2-5	14	.	few	CASSLAPVQETQYF	TGTGCCAGCAGCTTGGCCCCAGTCCAAGAGACCCAGTACTTC
TRBV5-1	TRBJ2-5	15	TRBD1	few	CASSLAGQSGETQYF	TGCGCCAGCAGCTTGGCGGGACAGTCCGGGGAGACCCAGTACTTC
TRBV11-2	TRBJ2-3	14	.	many	CASSLAFSGDTQYF	TGTGCCAGCAGCTTAGCATTCAGCGGGGATACGCAGTATTTT
TRBV11-2	TRBJ1-1	14	.	many	CASSLGWGPTEAFF	TGTGCCAGCAGCTTAGGGTGGGGCCCCACTGAAGCTTTCTTT
TRBV7-2	TRBJ2-1	14	TRBD2	many	CASSLGGRGNEQFF	TGTGCCAGCAGCTTGGGCGGGAGGGGTAATGAGCAGTTCTTC
TRBV20-1	TRBJ1-1	14	.	many	CSAPPQRGYTEAFF	TGCAGTGCCCCTCCCCAGAGGGGTTACACTGAAGCTTTCTTT
TRBV9	TRBJ1-1	15	TRBD1	.	CASSATGDRDTEAFF	TGTGCCAGCAGCGCCACAGGGGATCGGGACACTGAAGCTTTCTTT
TRBV7-9	TRBJ2-5	15	.	once	CASSIPTWYQETQYF	TGTGCCAGCAGCATACCTACCTGGTACCAAGAGACCCAGTACTTC
TRBV20-1	TRBJ2-5	12	TRBD2	few	CSARTSGETQYF	TGCAGTGCCCGGACTAGCGGTGAGACCCAGTACTTC
TRBV5-1	TRBJ1-1	15	TRBD1	few	CASSGTGGLNTEAFF	TGCGCCAGCAGCGGGACAGGGGGACTGAACACTGAAGCTTTCTTT
TRBV5-1	TRBJ2-6	18	TRBD1	.	CASSLGQGVRAGANVLTF	TGCGCCAGCAGCTTGGGACAGGGGGTGCGGGCTGGGGCCAACGTCCTGACTTTC
TRBV4-2	TRBJ2-7	16	TRBD1	.	CASSQEDPGQGYEQYF	TGTGCCAGCAGCCAAGAAGATCCGGGACAGGGCTACGAGCAGTACTTC
TRBV11-2	TRBJ2-4	15	TRBD2	few	CASSLASGMVNIQYF	TGTGCCAGCAGCTTAGCTAGCGGGATGGTAAACATTCAGTACTTC
TRBV5-1	TRBJ2-7	15	.	few	CASSHPATGSYEQYF	TGCGCCAGCAGCCACCCGGCGACAGGCTCCTACGAGCAGTACTTC
TRBV13	TRBJ2-7	12	TRBD1	few	CASSRTGPEQYF	TGTGCCAGCAGCCGGACAGGGCCCGAGCAGTACTTC
TRBV20-1	TRBJ2-3	11	.	few	CSATGPDTQYF	TGCAGTGCTACCGGGCCAGATACGCAGTATTTT
TRBV7-2	TRBJ2-4	13	.	many	CASTPVAKNIQYF	TGTGCCAGCACTCCAGTAGCCAAAAACATTCAGTACTTC
TRBV19	TRBJ2-1	16	TRBD2	.	CASSTRTSGQRREQFF	TGTGCCAGTAGTACGCGGACTAGCGGGCAACGAAGAGAGCAGTTCTTC
TRBV5-4	TRBJ2-7	15	TRBD2	few	CASSLTGTSYYEQYF	TGTGCCAGCAGCTTGACCGGGACTAGCTACTACGAGCAGTACTTC
TRBV20-1	TRBJ2-7	14	TRBD2	few	CSAPLEGGSYEQYF	TGCAGTGCCCCCCTTGAGGGAGGGTCCTACGAGCAGTACTTC
TRBV2	TRBJ2-1	15	TRBD1	few	CASSKGGQGFNEQFF	TGTGCCAGCAGTAAAGGGGGACAGGGATTTAATGAGCAGTTCTTC
TRBV11-2	TRBJ1-1	18	TRBD1	.	CASSPSGTGGANMSEAFF	TGTGCCAGCAGCCCGAGCGGGACAGGGGGCGCCAATATGTCTGAAGCTTTCTTT
TRBV20-1	TRBJ2-1	15	TRBD2	.	CSARAVAGVSNEQFF	TGCAGTGCTAGAGCCGTAGCGGGAGTAAGCAATGAGCAGTTCTTC
TRBV2	TRBJ2-3	15	.	few	CASSEGRSSTDTQYF	TGTGCCAGCAGTGAAGGAAGATCTAGCACAGATACGCAGTATTTT
TRBV7-9	TRBJ2-5	12	.	many	CASSVRTETQYF	TGTGCCAGCAGCGTCCGGACAGAGACCCAGTACTTC
TRBV14	TRBJ2-7	16	TRBD1	.	CASSQTGQGLSGEQYF	TGTGCCAGCAGCCAAACCGGACAGGGCTTATCAGGCGAGCAGTACTTC
TRBV30	TRBJ1-5	13	.	many	CAWSGDSNQPQHF	TGTGCCTGGTCAGGGGACAGCAATCAGCCCCAGCATTTT
TRBV7-9	TRBJ2-5	14	.	.	CASSLSGEGETQYF	TGTGCCAGCAGCTTATCAGGGGAGGGAGAGACCCAGTACTTC
TRBV6-1	TRBJ1-2	12	.	few	CASTQWGVGYTF	TGTGCCAGCACCCAGTGGGGTGTCGGCTACACCTTC
TRBV6-1	TRBJ2-1	14	TRBD2	few	CASSYSKGLAEQFF	TGTGCCAGCAGTTATTCAAAGGGACTAGCGGAGCAGTTCTTC
TRBV11-2	TRBJ1-1	13	.	.	CASSLDGWTEAFF	TGTGCCAGCAGCTTAGATGGGTGGACTGAAGCTTTCTTT
TRBV6-1	TRBJ2-5	13	.	.	CASRHSWVETQYF	TGTGCCAGCCGACATTCATGGGTAGAGACCCAGTACTTC
TRBV11-2	TRBJ2-3	14	.	many	CASSRSRNADTQYF	TGTGCCAGCAGCCGGTCTCGGAACGCAGATACGCAGTATTTT
TRBV5-1	TRBJ2-7	14	.	many	CASSFSHRDDEQYF	TGCGCCAGCAGCTTCAGTCACAGGGATGACGAGCAGTACTTC
TRBV20-1	TRBJ1-2	13	.	few	CSVTPGGNYGYTF	TGCAGTGTCACCCCGGGGGGGAACTATGGCTACACCTTC
TRBV18	TRBJ2-7	14	.	many	CASSPLKVSYEQYF	TGTGCCAGCTCACCACTGAAGGTCTCCTACGAGCAGTACTTC
TRBV6-1	TRBJ1-5	15	.	few	CASSLGGRDDQPQHF	TGTGCCAGCAGTTTGGGCGGAAGGGATGATCAGCCCCAGCATTTT
TRBV28	TRBJ1-1	14	TRBD1	many	CASRTPGQGSEAFF	TGTGCCAGCAGGACTCCGGGACAGGGCTCTGAAGCTTTCTTT
TRBV10-3	TRBJ1-5	14	.	.	CAISEGVGGQPQHF	TGTGCCATCAGTGAAGGGGTCGGCGGTCAGCCCCAGCATTTT
TRBV20-1	TRBJ2-3	14	TRBD1	.	CSARGDRSPDTQYF	TGCAGTGCTAGGGGGGACAGGAGTCCAGATACGCAGTATTTT
TRBV5-1	TRBJ1-4	16	.	many	CASSNGHHGTNEKLFF	TGCGCCAGCAGCAACGGGCATCACGGGACTAATGAAAAACTGTTTTTT
TRBV12-3/TRBV12-4	TRBJ1-4	14	TRBD1	.	CASSQRQGREKLFF	TGTGCCAGCAGTCAAAGACAGGGAAGGGAAAAACTGTTTTTT